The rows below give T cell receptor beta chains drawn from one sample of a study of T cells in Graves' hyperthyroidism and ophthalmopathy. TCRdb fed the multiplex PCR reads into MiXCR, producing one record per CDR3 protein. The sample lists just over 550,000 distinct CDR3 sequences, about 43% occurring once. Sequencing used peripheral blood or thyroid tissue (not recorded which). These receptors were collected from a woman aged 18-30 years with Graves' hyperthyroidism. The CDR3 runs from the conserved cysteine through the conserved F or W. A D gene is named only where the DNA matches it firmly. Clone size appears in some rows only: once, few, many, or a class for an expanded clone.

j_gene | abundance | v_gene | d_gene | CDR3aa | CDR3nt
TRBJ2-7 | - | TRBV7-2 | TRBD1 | CASSFPGQGKREQYF | TGTGCCAGCAGCTTCCCGGGACAGGGGAAGAGGGAGCAGTACTTC
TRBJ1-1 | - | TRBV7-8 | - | CASSLGTNKAFF | TGTGCCAGCAGCTTAGGGACAAACAAAGCTTTCTTT
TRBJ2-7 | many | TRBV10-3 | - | CAIRDELATRPNEQYF | TGTGCCATCAGGGACGAACTAGCAACGAGGCCTAACGAGCAGTACTTC
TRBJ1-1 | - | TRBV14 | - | CASMPDQGRGDTEAFF | TGTGCCAGTATGCCGGACCAGGGGAGAGGGGACACTGAAGCTTTCTTT
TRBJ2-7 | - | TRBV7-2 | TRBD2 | CASTWGLAVSYEQYF | TGTGCCAGCACCTGGGGACTAGCGGTCTCCTACGAGCAGTACTTC
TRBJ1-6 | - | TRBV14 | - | CASSQDGQHTASPLHF | TGCGCCAGCAGCCAAGATGGACAACACACCGCCTCACCCCTCCACTTT
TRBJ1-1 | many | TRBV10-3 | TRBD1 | CAISDQGGAFF | TGTGCCATCAGTGATCAGGGGGGGGCTTTCTTT
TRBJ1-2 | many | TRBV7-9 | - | CASTAPPRSYDGYTF | TGTGCCAGCACCGCACCCCCCAGATCCTACGATGGCTACACCTTC
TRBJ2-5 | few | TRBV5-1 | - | CASSFSHIQETQYF | TGCGCCAGCAGCTTTTCCCACATCCAAGAGACCCAGTACTTC
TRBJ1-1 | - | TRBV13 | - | CASSLGFRSEGANTEAFF | TGTGCCAGCAGCTTAGGATTTCGATCAGAAGGCGCGAACACTGAAGCTTTCTTT
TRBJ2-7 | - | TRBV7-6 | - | CASSQKGSEQYF | TGCGCCAGCAGTCAAAAGGGATCCGAGCAGTACTTC
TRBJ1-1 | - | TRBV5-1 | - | CASSSLYDKNTEAFF | TGCGCCAGCAGCTCCCTTTACGACAAGAACACTGAAGCTTTCTTT
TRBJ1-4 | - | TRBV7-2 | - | CASSFRASFKEKLFF | TGTGCCAGCAGCTTCAGGGCCAGCTTTAAGGAAAAACTGTTTTTT
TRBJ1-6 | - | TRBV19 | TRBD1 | CASRRTGTGVWNSPLYF | TGTGCCAGTAGAAGGACCGGGACAGGGGTTTGGAATTCACCCCTCTACTTT
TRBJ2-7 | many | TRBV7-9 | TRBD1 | CASRSTGPEQYF | TGCGCCAGCAGATCGACAGGGCCCGAGCAGTACTTC
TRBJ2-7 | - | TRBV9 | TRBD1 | CASSGRTGGDEQYF | TGTGCCAGCAGTGGAAGGACAGGGGGCGACGAGCAGTACTTC
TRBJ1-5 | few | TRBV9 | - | CASSAGPGYSNQPQHF | TGTGCCAGCAGCGCCGGTCCGGGTTATAGCAATCAGCCCCAGCATTTT
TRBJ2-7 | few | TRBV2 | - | CASRNSGRPSLYEQYF | TGTGCCAGCAGAAATAGTGGGAGGCCGTCGCTCTACGAGCAGTACTTC
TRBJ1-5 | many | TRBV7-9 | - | CASSYVAGQPQHF | TGTGCCAGCAGTTACGTCGCGGGCCAGCCCCAGCATTTT
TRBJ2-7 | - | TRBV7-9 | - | CASSSRPQVSSYEQYF | TGTGCCAGCAGCTCCCGGCCTCAGGTGAGCTCCTACGAGCAGTACTTC
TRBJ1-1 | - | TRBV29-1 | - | CSLDGDLNTEAFF | TGCAGCTTGGATGGGGACTTGAACACTGAAGCTTTCTTT
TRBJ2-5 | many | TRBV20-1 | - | CSASLSYQETQYF | TGCAGTGCTAGCCTGTCGTACCAAGAGACCCAGTACTTC